The entry below describes one TCR beta chain. What antigen it recognizes has not been identified. Within one base of it there is no much larger clone, and no base qualities were kept. This sample is part of a study of persistence of HIV-infected CD4 T cells (dated by TCRdb to 2018 to 2021). In the study overall: The study isolated CMV- and HIV-1 Gag-responding CD4+ T cells from ART-treated individuals to examine antigen-driven clonal expansion of HIV-1-infected cells. The clonality of all cells in each sorted population was measured by TCRbeta sequencing, and the clonality of infected cells was measured by proviral sequencing. Suppressive ART had been received by participants for a median of roughly eight years. For the TCR cluster analysis across participants, fewer than ten participants were included for CMV and about seven participants for Gag. Peripheral blood samples of up to 180 mL were taken at multiple time points, with the exception of a couple of participants who underwent leukapheresis at a single time point. Points the paper makes about the study in general: TCRbeta richness in CMV- and Gag-responding cells was significantly lower than in anti-CD3/anti-CD28-responding cells; CMV-responding cells had higher oligoclonality than CD3/CD28-stimulated and Gag-responding cells. TCR oligoclonality correlated with proviral oligoclonality within the same sorted populations. Few individuals were included in the study, and only a limited range of antigens was tested. Bulk TCR analyses could not be restricted to the rare CMV-responding cells that actually carried HIV-1 proviruses. Degenerate expanded CDR3beta sequences were enriched in antigen-responding cells, suggesting convergent selection of CD4+ responses to CMV and Gag.

The immunoSEQ hsTCRB assay version 4 in survey mode was used to sequence TCRbeta repertoires from genomic DNA. For TCRbeta sequencing, genomic DNA was diluted to around 9.9 ng/uL, with up to 1 ug used per sample. On the authors' methods: Analysis of the TCRbeta data was done in ImmunoSeq Analyzer 3.0, and diversity was computed on productive nucleotide rearrangements. Using the Immunarch R package, lower-bound TCR diversity was estimated with the improved Chao index and clonality was estimated with the Gini coefficient. Nucleotide rearrangements that differed but encoded the same CDR3beta amino acid sequence were counted as separate clonotypes. Differential abundance analysis found TCRbeta sequences that were significantly enriched in antigen-responding cells compared with anti-CD3/anti-CD28-activated cells. TCRs were clustered by predicted peptide-MHC specificity with GLIPH2, both within individual participants and across merged participant data sets. Held by TCRdb, this immuneACCESS table contains in-frame sequences only and omits some clones. Under half of the omission traces to an unresolved V gene where checked; the cause of the rest is unknown. Clonal size and the V and J genes are those of that table, whereas D and trimming came from the DNA. The sample table contains around 60,000 clones; only one count was recorded for roughly 77% of them. Roughly 1.8% of the sample is held by the ten biggest clonotypes.

This sample's treatment or condition label indicates: suppressive antiretroviral therapy. A pool of overlapping HIV-1 Gag 15-mer peptides was used at 0.85 to 1 ug per peptide per mL for cell stimulation. Nonresponding CD40L-negative CD69-negative CD45RO-high memory CD4+ T cells were sorted as memory populations depleted of antigen-responding cells. Participants were HIV-1-infected adults who started suppressive ART during chronic infection. Plasma HIV-1 RNA had been undetectable (below 50 copies/mL) in participants for at least 4 years. To be included, a participant needed positive CMV serology and a CD4+ T cell count above 400 cells/uL. Before stimulation, PBMCs were isolated using density centrifugation and then depleted of CD8+ T cells. For 18 hours, CD8-depleted PBMCs were stimulated with anti-CD28/CD49d costimulation, a CD40-blocking antibody, and enfuvirtide, which was added to prevent new infections. Sorting was done on either a Beckman Coulter MoFlo Legacy or an XDP sorter, and propidium iodide was used to exclude dead cells. For samples with more than one million cells, genomic DNA was extracted with the QIAamp DNA Mini Kit, and for all other samples the Quick-DNA Microprep Kit was used.

Reading from cysteine to phenylalanine, the CDR3 counts 16 amino acids. Of the read, only the CDR3 DNA is kept; its 48 bases are in frame from base 1. CDR1 and CDR2 are read off the germline V gene as MNHEY and SVGAGI. Trimming removed 3 bases from V and 6 bases from J; the gene matches leave 8 bases unexplained. The material sequenced was CD4+ T cells sorted from PBMCs after approximately 20-hour stimulation, taken from a patient who received antiretroviral therapy. The cell subset or site tag for this specimen amounts to: CD40L-CD69- CD45RO-high memory CD4 T cells not responding to Gag peptides. This TCR was sampled from an adult man with HIV who was CMV-seropositive. Recombination connected TRBV6-5 to TRBJ2-2, with 9 bases aligning to TRBD1. The nucleotides are TGTGCCAGCAGTTATCTGGGACAGGGTCGTTCCGGGGAGCTGTTTTTT. Its protein reads: CASSYLGQGRSGELFF.